This T cell receptor beta chain was captured by sequencing in a study of identical twins. Study results and limitations: In cord blood, abundant beta clonotypes had fewer insertions; memory showed no trend.

The germline gives CDR1 SGHRS, CDR2 YFSETQ. Trimming cost V 0 bases and J 0 bases, with 7 bases left between them. This CDR3 is built from 15 residues. Comments on this clonotype: As yet, its antigen is unknown.

Template switching added a universal primer binding site, and final cDNA carried unique molecular identifiers. From the 5' RACE reads, TCRdb called clonotypes with MiXCR, one entry per CDR3 protein. The sample lists 1,800,000 or so distinct CDR3 sequences; around 29% were seen once. The rearrangement uses TRBV5-1 and TRBJ1-3, with D unclear. Sequencing was performed on cord blood. The TCR sequence derives from a newborn girl in good health. Written as DNA, the CDR3 is TGCGCCAGCAGCTTGGAGGACTTCTCTGGAAACACCATATATTTT. This sequence encodes CASSLEDFSGNTIYF.